Here is one T cell receptor (beta chain) with its context. What it binds is unknown. These data belong to a study of cytomegalovirus exposure and HLA in healthy donors. The study, taken as a whole, reports: Reports credit the classifier with highly specific, highly sensitive diagnosis of cytomegalovirus status.

In the PCR, 60 Vbeta and 13 Jbeta primers were used. Sequencing used immunoSEQ multiplex PCR; TCRdb keeps in-frame clones, though not all of them. The sample yields roughly 140,000 clones, roughly 68% seen once. Per germline, CDR1 LGHNA and CDR2 YSLEER. V lost 1 base, J lost 8 bases, and 4 bases stayed unmatched. The CDR3 contains 13 residues. The receptor was isolated from a man aged 60 to 75 in good health and CMV-seronegative. Sequences were obtained from PBMCs. The chain is built from TRBV4-3 and TRBJ1-2; 7 bases are shared with TRBD1. The CDR3 DNA follows: TGCGCCAGCAGCCAAGTCTCACAGGGGGGCTACACCTTC. This sequence encodes CASSQVSQGGYTF.